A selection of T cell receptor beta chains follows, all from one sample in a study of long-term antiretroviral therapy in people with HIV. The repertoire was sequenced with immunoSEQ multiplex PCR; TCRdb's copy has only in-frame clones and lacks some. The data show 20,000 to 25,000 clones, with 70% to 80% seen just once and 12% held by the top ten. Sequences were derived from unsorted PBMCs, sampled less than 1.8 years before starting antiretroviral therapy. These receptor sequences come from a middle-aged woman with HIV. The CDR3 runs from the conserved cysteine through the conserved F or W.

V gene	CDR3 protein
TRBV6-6	CASSPPLRAYEAFF
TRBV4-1	CASSQATSRYEQYF
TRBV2	CATLILDQETQYF
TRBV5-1	CASSLVGGYTGELFF
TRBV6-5	CASRRAGAYTGELFF
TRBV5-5	CASSYLLGRDSGNTIYF
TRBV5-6	CASSSDRGLYGYTF
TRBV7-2	CASSSGLASYNEQFF
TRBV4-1	CASSQEIPYSGRHDTQYF
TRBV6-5	CASSYGPGLGTF
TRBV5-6	CASSSAEGTQETQYF
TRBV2	CASSWGRVDTGELFF
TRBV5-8	CASSSDSVLETQYF
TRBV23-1	CARKGATNEKLFF
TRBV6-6	CASTPSGSYEQYF
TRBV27	CASRWGTSYEQYF
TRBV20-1	CSASEETQYF
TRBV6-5	CASRMGQGSYEQYF
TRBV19	CASSYLGEQYF
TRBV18	CASSPDRGGNQPQHF
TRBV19	CASSPASFSWGPQHF
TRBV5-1	CASSPVSGPGGTQYF
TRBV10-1	CASSPPTNTGELFF
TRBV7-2	CASSLGLPDTQYF
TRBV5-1	CASSLGGTNTGELFF
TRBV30	CAWTGTLPGYTF
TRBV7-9	CASSPRDLNTGELFF